This T cell receptor beta chain originates from a study of cytomegalovirus exposure and HLA in healthy donors. Germline lookup yields CDR1 MDHEN and CDR2 SYDVKM. V was shortened by 2 bases and J by 6 bases, with 10 bases between the two germline ends. The CDR3 totals 14 residues. Vbeta (60) and Jbeta (13) primers were used in the PCR. This table comes from immunoSEQ multiplex PCR, and its TCRdb copy is limited to in-frame clones, with some not included. Here the sample spans fewer than 95,000 clones, about 69% being singletons. The chain has TRBV28 and TRBJ2-2; D possibly corresponds to TRBD1 (5 bases). Sequenced material: PBMCs. This clonotype originated in a woman between 40 and 50 years old in good health and CMV-seropositive. The CDR3 is CASSLQGLPGELFF. Written as DNA, the CDR3 is TGTGCCAGCAGTTTACAGGGTTTGCCCGGGGAGCTGTTTTTT. The variable domain in full, with the rest retrieved from reference TRBV28 and TRBJ2-2, is DVKVTQSSRYLVKRTGEKVFLECVQDMDHENMFWYRQDPGLGLRLIYFSYDVKMKEKGDIPEGYSVSREKKERFSLILESASTNQTSMYLCASSLQGLPGELFFGEGSRLTVL.